The source of this T cell receptor beta chain is a study of control samples from healthy donors and cancer patients. Assay: immunoSEQ multiplex PCR; the TCRdb copy retains only in-frame clones and omits some. Of about 130,000 clones in the sample, nearly 90% were seen once. This CDR3 spans 14 amino acids. V shed 3 bases and J shed 8 bases, with 16 bases lying between them. Per germline, CDR1 LNHDA and CDR2 SQIVND (reference sequence). The sequence came from a man aged 45 to 65 with head and neck cancer. The sample consisted of PBMCs. The chain couples TRBV19 to TRBJ1-2, with D unresolved. CDR3 loop: CASSMYRLGRGYTF. For the CDR3, the DNA is TGTGCCAGTAGTATGTACAGACTAGGGCGCGGCTACACCTTC.